The rows below give T cell receptor beta chains drawn from one sample of a study of T cell responses to AZD1222 COVID-19 vaccine. Repertoires were generated with immunoSEQ multiplex PCR, while TCRdb's copy carries only in-frame clones and drops some. Seen here are roughly 82,000 clones, 70% to 90% observed once, and the top ten hold about 13%. The specimen comprised peripheral blood, sampled on day 0 of AZD1222 vaccination. The receptors originated from an adult in good health. CDR3s include the opening cysteine and the closing phenylalanine or tryptophan. Each record gives: V gene, J gene, D gene, clone size, CDR3 protein, CDR3 DNA. The D gene is left open where the match is weak. Part of the rows lack a size; the others show once, few, many or a class for expanded clones.

>TRBV18|TRBJ1-4|-|-
CASSPPGTNEKLFF
TGTGCCAGCTCACCGCCAGGGACTAATGAAAAACTGTTTTTT
>TRBV3-1/TRBV3-2|TRBJ2-7|-|-
CASSHHSGSYEQYF
TGTGCCAGCAGCCACCACTCGGGGTCCTACGAGCAGTACTTC
>TRBV5-1|TRBJ1-1|-|-
CASSSAGRGNTEAFF
TGCGCCAGCAGCTCGGCAGGGCGAGGGAACACTGAAGCTTTCTTT
>TRBV3-1/TRBV3-2|TRBJ2-5|-|-
CASSQVSRNNQETQYF
TGTGCCAGCAGCCAAGTGTCGAGGAACAACCAAGAGACCCAGTACTTC
>TRBV24-1|TRBJ1-1|TRBD1|-
CATSGTGNTEAFF
TGTGCCACCAGTGGGACAGGCAACACTGAAGCTTTCTTT
>TRBV7-3|TRBJ2-2|-|-
CASSLTSGTGELFF
TGTGCCAGCAGCTTAACAAGCGGGACCGGGGAGCTGTTTTTT
>TRBV5-1|TRBJ1-4|-|-
CASSTLSGGREKLFF
TGCGCCAGCAGCACCTTGTCCGGGGGACGTGAAAAACTGTTTTTT
>TRBV28|TRBJ1-1|-|-
CASSLSIRGAVTEAFF
TGTGCCAGCAGTTTAAGTATACGGGGCGCTGTCACTGAAGCTTTCTTT
>TRBV4-3|TRBJ2-6|-|-
CASSQVSGVPSGANVLTF
TGCGCCAGCAGCCAAGTTTCAGGGGTCCCCTCTGGGGCCAACGTCCTGACTTTC
>TRBV12-3/TRBV12-4|TRBJ1-1|-|-
CASSWGGYTEAFF
TGTGCCAGCAGTTGGGGGGGTTACACTGAAGCTTTCTTT
>TRBV25-1|TRBJ2-3|-|-
CASRTGTDTQYF
TGTGCCAGCCGGACTGGGACAGATACGCAGTATTTT
>TRBV14|TRBJ1-2|-|-
CASSQRTRSDGYTF
TGTGCCAGCAGCCAAAGGACCCGGAGCGATGGCTACACCTTC
>TRBV18|TRBJ2-7|TRBD1|-
CASSPGQGSSYEQYF
TGTGCCAGCTCACCCGGACAGGGGAGTTCCTACGAGCAGTACTTC
>TRBV9|TRBJ2-2|TRBD2|-
CASSPRRGQGLGTSGGAAGELFF
TGTGCCAGCAGCCCCCGTCGGGGACAGGGGCTCGGGACTAGCGGGGGGGCCGCCGGGGAGCTGTTTTTT
>TRBV6-5|TRBJ2-1|-|-
CASSLQLGEQFF
TGTGCCAGCAGCCTCCAATTGGGTGAGCAGTTCTTC
>TRBV21-1|TRBJ2-7|-|-
CASSTQGCPYEQYF
TGTGCCAGCAGCACACAGGGGTGTCCCTACGAGCAGTACTTC
>TRBV7-2|TRBJ2-5|-|-
CASSLGVGEKTQYF
TGTGCCAGCAGCTTGGGTGTGGGTGAAAAGACCCAGTACTTC
>TRBV21-1|TRBJ2-7|-|-
CASFRQVSYEQYF
TGTGCCAGCTTTAGACAGGTTTCCTACGAGCAGTACTTC
>TRBV21-1|TRBJ1-1|-|-
CASSTSGGLAEAFF
TGTGCCAGCAGCACGTCAGGGGGTCTCGCTGAAGCTTTCTTT
>TRBV28|TRBJ2-2|-|-
CASSLSNTGELFF
TGTGCCAGCAGTTTGTCGAACACCGGGGAGCTGTTTTTT
>TRBV11-2|TRBJ2-7|-|-
CASSLLGLATEQYF
TGTGCCAGCAGCTTACTCGGTCTAGCGACCGAGCAGTACTTC
>TRBV5-3|TRBJ1-5|TRBD1|-
CARRPTVTGTGCGQPQHF
TGTGCCAGAAGACCGACCGTAACCGGGACAGGGTGCGGTCAGCCCCAGCATTTT
>TRBV29-1|TRBJ2-2|TRBD1|-
CSVDRGRDTGELFF
TGCAGCGTCGACAGGGGGCGCGACACCGGGGAGCTGTTTTTT
>TRBV12-5|TRBJ1-4|TRBD1|-
CASVPQGSNEKLFF
TGTGCTAGTGTTCCACAGGGGAGTAATGAAAAACTGTTTTTT
>TRBV5-4|TRBJ1-1|-|-
CASSPRGGNTEAFF
TGTGCCAGCAGCCCCCGGGGAGGGAACACTGAAGCTTTCTTT
>TRBV12-5|TRBJ2-7|-|once
CASGPPNSYEQYF
TGTGCTAGTGGCCCGCCCAACTCCTACGAGCAGTACTTC
>TRBV10-3|TRBJ2-1|TRBD2|-
CAISESLGAGGNNEQFF
TGTGCCATCAGTGAGTCCCTAGGAGCGGGGGGAAACAATGAGCAGTTCTTC
>TRBV30|TRBJ2-7|-|once
CAWTGGAPYEQYF
TGTGCCTGGACGGGCGGTGCGCCCTACGAGCAGTACTTC
>TRBV7-2|TRBJ1-6|-|-
CASSLVGQASYNSPLHF
TGTGCCAGCAGCTTAGTGGGGCAAGCCTCCTATAATTCACCCCTCCACTTT
>TRBV2|TRBJ2-5|TRBD1|-
CASSDPTGGWQETQYF
TGTGCCAGCAGTGACCCGACAGGGGGCTGGCAAGAGACCCAGTACTTC
>TRBV19|TRBJ1-6|-|-
CATTKGASSSYNSPLHF
TGTGCCACAACCAAAGGGGCATCGAGCTCCTATAATTCACCCCTCCACTTT
>TRBV3-1/TRBV3-2|TRBJ2-7|-|-
CASSPSSPATGFYEQYF
TGTGCCAGCAGCCCTTCCTCCCCCGCGACAGGATTCTACGAGCAGTACTTC
>TRBV6-5|TRBJ1-5|-|-
CASITDTGYRPQHF
TGTGCCAGCATCACTGACACGGGCTATAGGCCCCAGCATTTT
>TRBV18|TRBJ2-2|-|-
CASSPLTAPNTGELFF
TGTGCCAGCTCACCACTGACAGCTCCGAACACCGGGGAGCTGTTTTTT
>TRBV2|TRBJ1-3|-|-
CASSRDRPSSGNTIYF
TGTGCCAGCAGCCGAGACAGGCCCAGCTCTGGAAACACCATATATTTT
>TRBV18|TRBJ1-5|-|-
CASSPGKGGNQPQHF
TGTGCCAGCTCACCAGGGAAGGGGGGGAATCAGCCCCAGCATTTT
>TRBV7-2|TRBJ2-1|-|-
CASSPLGLASMEQFF
TGTGCCAGCTCCCCTCTCGGGCTAGCGAGCATGGAGCAGTTCTTC
>TRBV2|TRBJ1-5|-|-
CASSEWDSNQPQHF
TGTGCCAGCAGTGAATGGGATAGCAATCAGCCCCAGCATTTT
>TRBV5-1|TRBJ1-1|-|-
CASSPGPVRNTEAFF
TGCGCCAGCAGCCCCGGCCCGGTTCGGAACACTGAAGCTTTCTTT
>TRBV19|TRBJ1-5|-|once
CASSIDWDQPQHF
TGTGCCAGTAGTATAGATTGGGATCAGCCCCAGCATTTT
>TRBV14|TRBJ2-1|-|-
CASSQDTGTNEQFF
TGTGCCAGCAGCCAAGATACGGGAACGAATGAGCAGTTCTTC
>TRBV3-1/TRBV3-2|TRBJ2-2|-|-
CASSQIGQGNTGELFF
TGTGCCAGCAGCCAAATAGGGCAGGGGAACACCGGGGAGCTGTTTTTT
>TRBV20-1|TRBJ1-5|-|-
CSASQAGRNQPQHF
TGCAGTGCTAGTCAAGCAGGACGCAATCAGCCCCAGCATTTT
>TRBV7-3|TRBJ1-2|TRBD1|-
CASSSTRDRVTGYTF
TGTGCCAGCAGCTCCACCCGGGACAGGGTTACTGGCTACACCTTC
>TRBV4-3|TRBJ1-2|-|once
CASSQDFGQFNYGYTF
TGCGCCAGCAGCCAAGACTTTGGACAGTTTAACTATGGCTACACCTTC
>TRBV5-1|TRBJ2-1|TRBD2|-
CASSSYLAGAPNSYNEQFF
TGCGCCAGCAGCTCCTACCTAGCGGGGGCCCCTAACTCCTACAATGAGCAGTTCTTC
>TRBV3-1/TRBV3-2|TRBJ2-3|-|-
CASSPRYPGVDTQYF
TGTGCCAGCAGCCCCCGATACCCAGGGGTGGATACGCAGTATTTT
>TRBV5-1|TRBJ1-6|-|-
CASSSGQESPLHF
TGCGCCAGCAGCTCCGGACAAGAATCACCCCTCCACTTT
>TRBV7-2|TRBJ1-3|TRBD1|-
CASSKDREISGNTIYF
TGTGCCAGCAGCAAGGACAGGGAAATCTCTGGAAACACCATATATTTT
>TRBV10-3|TRBJ1-2|-|-
CAISRSTGNNYGYTF
TGTGCCATCAGTCGATCGACGGGCAATAACTATGGCTACACCTTC
>TRBV13|TRBJ1-6|TRBD1|-
CASSLRDSPNSPLHF
TGTGCCAGCAGCCTCCGGGACAGCCCAAATTCACCCCTCCACTTT
>TRBV24-1|TRBJ2-3|TRBD2|few
CATGAGGTDTQYF
TGTGCCACCGGCGCGGGGGGGACAGATACGCAGTATTTT
>TRBV29-1|TRBJ1-2|-|-
CSAQRGQFNYGYTF
TGCAGCGCTCAACGGGGGCAGTTTAACTATGGCTACACCTTC